The present entry profiles one T cell receptor (beta chain) with its context. Authors' analysis steps: Researchers report that nucleated cell counts were estimated from reference gene primer amplification. Profiled with immunoSEQ multiplex PCR; TCRdb holds only in-frame clones, not every one. Clone size and the V and J calls come from that table; the DNA yielded D and trimming. This table holds about 410,000 clones, 86% found once. The sample originates from a study of blood T cell repertoires in COVID-19. Whole-study context: COVID-19 samples collected from the United States, Italy and Spain covered acute and convalescent phases.

Germline V gives CDR1 MGHRA, CDR2 YSYEKL. This CDR3 has 15 amino acids. The V gene end was trimmed by 4 bases and the J gene end by 3 bases; junction bases not matched to a gene: 5. The sample comprised peripheral blood. The clonotype was recovered from a woman under 40 with active or convalescent COVID-19. The chain has TRBV4-1 and TRBJ2-1, with 8 positions matching TRBD2. This CDR3 reads CASSRAGTSYNEQFF. CDR3 DNA sequence: TGCGCCAGCAGCCGAGCCGGGACTAGCTACAATGAGCAGTTCTTC.